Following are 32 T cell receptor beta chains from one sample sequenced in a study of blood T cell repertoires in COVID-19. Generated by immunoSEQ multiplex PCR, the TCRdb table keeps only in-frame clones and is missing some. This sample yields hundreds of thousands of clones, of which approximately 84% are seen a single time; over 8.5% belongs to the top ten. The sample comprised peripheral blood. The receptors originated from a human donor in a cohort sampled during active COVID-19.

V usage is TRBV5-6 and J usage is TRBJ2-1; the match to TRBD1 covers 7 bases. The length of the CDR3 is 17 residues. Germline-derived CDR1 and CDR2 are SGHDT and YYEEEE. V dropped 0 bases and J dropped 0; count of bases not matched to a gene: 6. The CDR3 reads CASSLGFRTGSYNEQFF. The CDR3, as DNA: TGTGCCAGCAGCTTGGGTTTTAGGACAGGCTCCTACAATGAGCAGTTCTTC.

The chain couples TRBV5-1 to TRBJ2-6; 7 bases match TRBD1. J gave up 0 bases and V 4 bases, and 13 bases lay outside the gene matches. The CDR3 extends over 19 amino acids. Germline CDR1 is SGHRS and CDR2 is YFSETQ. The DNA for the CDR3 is TGCGCCAGCAGCATAAGAACCGGGACAGCGACCTCTGGGGCCAACGTCCTGACTTTC. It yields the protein CASSIRTGTATSGANVLTF.

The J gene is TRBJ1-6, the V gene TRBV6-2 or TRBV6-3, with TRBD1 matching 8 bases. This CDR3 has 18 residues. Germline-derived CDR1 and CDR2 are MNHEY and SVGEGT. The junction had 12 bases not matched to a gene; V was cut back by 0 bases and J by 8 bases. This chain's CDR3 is CASSYSEDRAKGYSPLHF. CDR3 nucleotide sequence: TGTGCCAGCAGTTACTCTGAGGACAGGGCGAAGGGATATTCACCCCTCCACTTT.

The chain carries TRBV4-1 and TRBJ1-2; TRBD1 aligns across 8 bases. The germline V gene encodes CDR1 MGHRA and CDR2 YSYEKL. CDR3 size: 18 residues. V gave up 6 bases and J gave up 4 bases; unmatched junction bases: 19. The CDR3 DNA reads TGCGCCAGCAGAACGTTCCTGGCAGGGGGCGATAGTGGCTATGGCTACACCTTC. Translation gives CASRTFLAGGDSGYGYTF.

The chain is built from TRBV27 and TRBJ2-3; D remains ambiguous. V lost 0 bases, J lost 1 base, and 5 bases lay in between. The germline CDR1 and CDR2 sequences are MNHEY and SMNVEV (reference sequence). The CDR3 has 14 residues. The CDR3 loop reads CASSLSGGTDTQYF. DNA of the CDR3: TGTGCCAGCAGTTTATCGGGCGGCACAGATACGCAGTATTTT.

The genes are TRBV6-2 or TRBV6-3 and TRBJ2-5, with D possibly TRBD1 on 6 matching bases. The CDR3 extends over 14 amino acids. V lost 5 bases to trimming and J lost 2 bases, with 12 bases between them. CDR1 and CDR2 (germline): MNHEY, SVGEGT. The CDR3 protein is CASSKRQEQETQYF. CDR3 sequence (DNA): TGTGCCAGCAGTAAAAGACAGGAACAAGAGACCCAGTACTTC.

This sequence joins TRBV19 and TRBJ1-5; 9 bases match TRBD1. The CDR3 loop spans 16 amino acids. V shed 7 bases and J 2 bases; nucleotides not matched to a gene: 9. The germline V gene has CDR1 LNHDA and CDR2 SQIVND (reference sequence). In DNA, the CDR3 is TGTGCCAGTAAGGGACAGGGAGGGTTTGGCAATCAGCCCCAGCATTTT. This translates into CASKGQGGFGNQPQHF.

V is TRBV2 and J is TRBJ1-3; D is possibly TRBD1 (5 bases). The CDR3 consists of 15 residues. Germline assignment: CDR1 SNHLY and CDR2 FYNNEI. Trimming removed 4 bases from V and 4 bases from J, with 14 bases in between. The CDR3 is CASSGEGVVGNTIYF. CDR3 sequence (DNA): TGTGCCAGCAGTGGGGAAGGGGTGGTCGGAAACACCATATATTTT.

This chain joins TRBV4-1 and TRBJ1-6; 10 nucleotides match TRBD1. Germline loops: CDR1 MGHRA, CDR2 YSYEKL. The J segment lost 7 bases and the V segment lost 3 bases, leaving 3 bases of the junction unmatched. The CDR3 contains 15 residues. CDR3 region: CASSQTGGVNSPLHF. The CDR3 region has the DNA TGCGCCAGCAGCCAGACAGGGGGCGTAAATTCACCCCTCCACTTT.

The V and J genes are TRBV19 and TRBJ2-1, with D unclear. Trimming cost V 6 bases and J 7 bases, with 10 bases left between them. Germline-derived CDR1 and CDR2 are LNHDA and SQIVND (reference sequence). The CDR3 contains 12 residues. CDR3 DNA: TGTGCCAGTAGCCCGACTCCTAATGAGCAGTTCTTC. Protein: CASSPTPNEQFF.

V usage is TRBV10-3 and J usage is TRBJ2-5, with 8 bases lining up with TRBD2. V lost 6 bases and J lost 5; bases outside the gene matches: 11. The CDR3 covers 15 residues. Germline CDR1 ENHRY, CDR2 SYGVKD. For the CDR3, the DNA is TGTGCCATCAGCGACCCGGGGGGGTGGGGCGAGACCCAGTACTTC. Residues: CAISDPGGWGETQYF.

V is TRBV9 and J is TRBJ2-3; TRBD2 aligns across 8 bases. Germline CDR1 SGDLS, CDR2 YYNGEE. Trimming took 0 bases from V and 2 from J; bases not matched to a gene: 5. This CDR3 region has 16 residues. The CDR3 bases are TGTGCCAGCAGCGTAGGAGCGGGGGTGTTCACAGATACGCAGTATTTT. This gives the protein CASSVGAGVFTDTQYF. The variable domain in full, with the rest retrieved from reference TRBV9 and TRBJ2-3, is DSGVTQTPKHLITATGQRVTLRCSPRSGDLSVYWYQQSLDQGLQFLIQYYNGEERAKGNILERFSAQQFPDLHSELNLSSLELGDSALYFCASSVGAGVFTDTQYFGPGTRLTVL.

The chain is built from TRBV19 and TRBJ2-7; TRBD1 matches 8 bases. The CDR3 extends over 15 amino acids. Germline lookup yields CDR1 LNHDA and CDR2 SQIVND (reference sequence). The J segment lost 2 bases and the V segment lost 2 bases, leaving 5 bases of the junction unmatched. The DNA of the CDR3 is TGTGCCAGTAGTATAATCGGGACAGGCCCCTACGAGCAGTACTTC. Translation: CASSIIGTGPYEQYF.

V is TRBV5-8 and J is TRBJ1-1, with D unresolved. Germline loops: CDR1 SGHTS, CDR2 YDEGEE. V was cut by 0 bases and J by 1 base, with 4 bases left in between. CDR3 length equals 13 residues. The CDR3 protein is CASSLARNTEAFF. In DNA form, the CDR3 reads TGTGCCAGCAGCTTGGCTCGGAACACTGAAGCTTTCTTT.

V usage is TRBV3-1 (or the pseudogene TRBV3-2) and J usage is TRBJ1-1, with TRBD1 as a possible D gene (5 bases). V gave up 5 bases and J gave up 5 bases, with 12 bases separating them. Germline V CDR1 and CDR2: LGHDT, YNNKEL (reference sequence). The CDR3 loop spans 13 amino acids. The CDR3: CASSSTRGTEAFF. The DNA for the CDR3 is TGTGCCAGCAGCTCAACCCGGGGGACTGAAGCTTTCTTT.

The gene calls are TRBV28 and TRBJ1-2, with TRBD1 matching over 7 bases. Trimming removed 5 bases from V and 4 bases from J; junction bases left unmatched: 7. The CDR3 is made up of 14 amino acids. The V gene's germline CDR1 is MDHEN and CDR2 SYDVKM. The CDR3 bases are TGTGCCAGCAGTCCTCCGACAGGGTTCTATGGCTACACCTTC. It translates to CASSPPTGFYGYTF.

CDR3 DNA: TGTGCCAGCAGCCGCACAGGGGATAATGAAAAACTGTTTTTT. Translating it yields CASSRTGDNEKLFF. This chain uses TRBV6-5 with TRBJ1-4, with TRBD1 matching over 7 bases. V shed 6 bases and J 4 bases; nucleotides not matched to a gene: 5. CDR1 is MNHEY, CDR2 SVGAGI, per germline. The CDR3 has 14 residues.

The CDR3 spells CASSESGRDQPQHF. Here the CDR3 DNA reads TGTGCCAGCAGTGAATCGGGTCGGGATCAGCCCCAGCATTTT. The V gene is TRBV6-1, the J gene TRBJ1-5; D call uncertain. Germline V gene data show CDR1 as MNHNS and CDR2 as SASEGT. V gave up 2 bases and J gave up 5 bases, with 10 bases separating them. There are 14 residues in the CDR3.

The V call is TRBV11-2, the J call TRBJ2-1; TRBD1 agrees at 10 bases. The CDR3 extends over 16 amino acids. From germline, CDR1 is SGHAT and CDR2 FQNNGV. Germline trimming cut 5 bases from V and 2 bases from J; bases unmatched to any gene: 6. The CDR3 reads CASSRDRGFPYNEQFF. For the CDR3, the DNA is TGTGCCAGCAGCCGGGACAGGGGCTTCCCCTACAATGAGCAGTTCTTC.

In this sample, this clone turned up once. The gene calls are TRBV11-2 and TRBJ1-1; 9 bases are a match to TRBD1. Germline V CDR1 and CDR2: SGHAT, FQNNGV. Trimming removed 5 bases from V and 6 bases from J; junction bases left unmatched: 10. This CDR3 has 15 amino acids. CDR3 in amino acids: CASSITGTGTAEAFF. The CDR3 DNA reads TGTGCCAGCAGCATCACCGGGACAGGGACGGCTGAAGCTTTCTTT.

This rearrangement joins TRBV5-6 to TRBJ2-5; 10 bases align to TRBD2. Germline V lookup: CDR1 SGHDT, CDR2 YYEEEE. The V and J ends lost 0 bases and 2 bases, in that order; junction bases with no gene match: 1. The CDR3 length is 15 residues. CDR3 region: CASSLGLAGQETQYF. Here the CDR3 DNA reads TGTGCCAGCAGCTTGGGACTAGCGGGTCAAGAGACCCAGTACTTC. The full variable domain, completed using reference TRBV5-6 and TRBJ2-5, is DAGVTQSPTHLIKTRGQQVTLRCSPKSGHDTVSWYQQALGQGPQFIFQYYEEEERQRGNFPDRFSGHQFPNYSSELNVNALLLGDSALYLCASSLGLAGQETQYFGPGTRLLVL.

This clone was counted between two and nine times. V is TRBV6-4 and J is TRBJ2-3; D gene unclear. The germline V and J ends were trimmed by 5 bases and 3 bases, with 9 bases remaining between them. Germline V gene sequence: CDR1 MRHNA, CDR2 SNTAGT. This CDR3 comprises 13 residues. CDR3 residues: CASSKERTDTQYF. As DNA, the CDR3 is TGTGCCAGCAGTAAAGAGAGGACAGATACGCAGTATTTT.

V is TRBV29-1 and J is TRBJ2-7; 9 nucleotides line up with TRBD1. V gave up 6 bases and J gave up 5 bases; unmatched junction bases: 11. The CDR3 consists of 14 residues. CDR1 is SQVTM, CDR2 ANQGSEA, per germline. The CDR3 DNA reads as TGCAGCGTCGCACCGGGACAGGGACCCGACGAGCAGTACTTC. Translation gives CSVAPGQGPDEQYF.

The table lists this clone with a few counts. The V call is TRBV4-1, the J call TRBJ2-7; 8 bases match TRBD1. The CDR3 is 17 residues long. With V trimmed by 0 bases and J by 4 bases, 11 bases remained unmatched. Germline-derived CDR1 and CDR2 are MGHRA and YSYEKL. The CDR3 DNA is TGCGCCAGCAGCCAAGAGGGTCTAGGGCAGGGGGCTTACGAGCAGTACTTC. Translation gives CASSQEGLGQGAYEQYF.

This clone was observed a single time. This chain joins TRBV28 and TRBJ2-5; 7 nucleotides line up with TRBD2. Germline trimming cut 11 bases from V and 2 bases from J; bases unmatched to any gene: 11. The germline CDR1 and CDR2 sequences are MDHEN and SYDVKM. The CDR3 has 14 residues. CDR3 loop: CAGAEAGIQETQYF. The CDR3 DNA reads TGTGCCGGGGCAGAAGCGGGAATTCAAGAGACCCAGTACTTC.

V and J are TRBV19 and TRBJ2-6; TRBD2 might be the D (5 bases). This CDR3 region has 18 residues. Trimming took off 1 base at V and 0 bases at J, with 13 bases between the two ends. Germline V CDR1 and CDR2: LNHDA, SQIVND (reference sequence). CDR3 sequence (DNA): TGTGCCAGTAGTATAGTCGGGGTTCTAGGCTCTGGGGCCAACGTCCTGACTTTC. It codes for CASSIVGVLGSGANVLTF.

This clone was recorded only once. In nucleotides, the CDR3 is TGTGCCAGCAGCCCGCATGTGGGTGGAGAAACTGAAGCTTTCTTT. It translates to CASSPHVGGETEAFF. The rearrangement uses TRBV7-9 and TRBJ1-1; no reliable D call. Deletions cut 5 bases from V and 5 bases from J, with 18 bases between. This CDR3 has 15 residues. The germline V gene encodes CDR1 SEHNR and CDR2 FQNEAQ (reference sequence). The whole variable domain, filled in from reference TRBV7-9 and TRBJ1-1, reads DTGVSQNPRHKITKRGQNVTFRCDPISEHNRLYWYRQTLGQGPEFLTYFQNEAQLEKSRLLSDRFSAERPKGSFSTLEIQRTEQGDSAMYLCASSPHVGGETEAFFGQGTRLTVV.

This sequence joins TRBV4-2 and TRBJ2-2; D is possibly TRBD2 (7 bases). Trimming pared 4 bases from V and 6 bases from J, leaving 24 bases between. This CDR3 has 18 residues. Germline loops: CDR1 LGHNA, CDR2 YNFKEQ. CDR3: CASSPRGGGGISAGELFF. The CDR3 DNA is TGTGCCAGCAGCCCCCGAGGAGGGGGGGGAATTTCGGCCGGGGAGCTGTTTTTT.

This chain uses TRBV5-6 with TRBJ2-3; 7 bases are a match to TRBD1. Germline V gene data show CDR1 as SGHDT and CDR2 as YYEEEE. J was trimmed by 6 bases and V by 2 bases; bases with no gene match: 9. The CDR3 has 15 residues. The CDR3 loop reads CASSLRQGLVDTQYF. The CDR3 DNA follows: TGTGCCAGCAGCTTAAGACAGGGTTTAGTGGATACGCAGTATTTT.

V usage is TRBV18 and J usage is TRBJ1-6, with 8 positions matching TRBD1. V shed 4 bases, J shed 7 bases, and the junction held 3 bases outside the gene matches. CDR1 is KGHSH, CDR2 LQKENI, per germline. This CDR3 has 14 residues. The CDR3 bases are TGTGCCAGCTCACGGGACAGGAGGAATTCACCCCTCCACTTT. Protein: CASSRDRRNSPLHF.

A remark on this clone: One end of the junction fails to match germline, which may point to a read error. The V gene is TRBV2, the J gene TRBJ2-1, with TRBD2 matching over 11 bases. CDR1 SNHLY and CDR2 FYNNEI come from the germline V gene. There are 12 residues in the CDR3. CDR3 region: CASSEVSGGVIF. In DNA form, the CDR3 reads TGTGCCAGCAGTGAGGTTAGCGGGGGGGTCATCTTC.

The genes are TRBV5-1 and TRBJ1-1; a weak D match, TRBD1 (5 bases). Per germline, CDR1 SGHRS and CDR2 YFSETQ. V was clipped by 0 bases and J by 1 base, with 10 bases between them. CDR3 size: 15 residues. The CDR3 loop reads CASSLDGTTNTEAFF. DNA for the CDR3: TGCGCCAGCAGCTTGGACGGGACTACGAACACTGAAGCTTTCTTT.